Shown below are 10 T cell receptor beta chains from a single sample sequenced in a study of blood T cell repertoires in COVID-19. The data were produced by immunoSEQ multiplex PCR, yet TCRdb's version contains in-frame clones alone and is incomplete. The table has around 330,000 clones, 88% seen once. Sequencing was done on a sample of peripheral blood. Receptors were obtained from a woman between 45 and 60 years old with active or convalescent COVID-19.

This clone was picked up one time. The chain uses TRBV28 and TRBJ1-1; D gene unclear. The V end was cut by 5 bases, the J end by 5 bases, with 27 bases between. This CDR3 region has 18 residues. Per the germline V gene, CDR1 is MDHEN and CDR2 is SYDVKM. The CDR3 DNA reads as TGTGCCAGCAGTCCCCGAGGGCCAGACCGAAGATTGGTAACTGAAGCTTTCTTT. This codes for CASSPRGPDRRLVTEAFF.

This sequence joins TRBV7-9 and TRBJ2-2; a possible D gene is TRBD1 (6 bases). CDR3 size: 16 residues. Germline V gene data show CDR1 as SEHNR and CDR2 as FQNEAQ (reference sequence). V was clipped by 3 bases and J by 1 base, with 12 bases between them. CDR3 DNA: TGTGCCAGCAGCTTCACAGGGAATTTGAACACCGGGGAGCTGTTTTTT. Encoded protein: CASSFTGNLNTGELFF.

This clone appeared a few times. CDR3 DNA sequence: TGTGCCAGCAGTGAGGTCATTAGAGAGCAGTTCTTC. It translates to CASSEVIREQFF. The V gene is TRBV6-1, the J gene TRBJ2-1; D is ambiguous. Trimming took off 3 bases at V and 10 bases at J, with 10 bases between the two ends. CDR1 and CDR2 from the germline V gene are MNHNS and SASEGT. The CDR3 length is 12 residues.

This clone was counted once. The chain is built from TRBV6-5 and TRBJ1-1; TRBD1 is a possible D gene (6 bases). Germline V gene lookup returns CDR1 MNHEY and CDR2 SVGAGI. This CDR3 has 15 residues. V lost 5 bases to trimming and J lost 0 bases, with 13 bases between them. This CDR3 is CASSKQGRVNTEAFF. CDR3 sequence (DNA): TGTGCCAGCAGTAAACAGGGTAGGGTGAACACTGAAGCTTTCTTT.

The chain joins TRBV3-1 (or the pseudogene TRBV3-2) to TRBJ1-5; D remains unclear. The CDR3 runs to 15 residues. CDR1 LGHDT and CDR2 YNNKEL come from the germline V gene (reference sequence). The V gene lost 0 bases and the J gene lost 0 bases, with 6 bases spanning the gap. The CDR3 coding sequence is TGTGCCAGCAGCCAAGACGGACTTAGCAATCAGCCCCAGCATTTT. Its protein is CASSQDGLSNQPQHF.

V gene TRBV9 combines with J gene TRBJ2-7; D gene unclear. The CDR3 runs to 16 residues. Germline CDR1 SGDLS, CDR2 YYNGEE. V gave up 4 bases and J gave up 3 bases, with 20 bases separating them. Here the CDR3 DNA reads TGTGCCAGCAGCCCTGAGAGACATACTCCCCTCTACGAGCAGTACTTC. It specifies CASSPERHTPLYEQYF.

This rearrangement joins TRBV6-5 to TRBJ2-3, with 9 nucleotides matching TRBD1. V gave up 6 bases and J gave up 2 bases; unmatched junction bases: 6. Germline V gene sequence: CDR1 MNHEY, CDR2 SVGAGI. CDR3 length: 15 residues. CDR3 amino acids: CASRSGQGNTDTQYF. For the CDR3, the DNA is TGTGCCAGCAGGTCGGGACAGGGCAACACAGATACGCAGTATTTT.

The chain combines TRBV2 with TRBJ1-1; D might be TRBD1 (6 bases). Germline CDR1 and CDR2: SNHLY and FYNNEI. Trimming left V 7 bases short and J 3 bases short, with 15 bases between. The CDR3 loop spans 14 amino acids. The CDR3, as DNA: TGTGCCAGCACCCGCTGGGGGCAGGACACTGAAGCTTTCTTT. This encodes CASTRWGQDTEAFF.

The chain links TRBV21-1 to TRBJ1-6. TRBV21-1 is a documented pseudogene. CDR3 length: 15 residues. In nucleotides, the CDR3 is TGTGCCAGCAGCAAAGTGGGGGGGAGAAATTCACCCCTCCACTTT. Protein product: CASSKVGGRNSPLHF.

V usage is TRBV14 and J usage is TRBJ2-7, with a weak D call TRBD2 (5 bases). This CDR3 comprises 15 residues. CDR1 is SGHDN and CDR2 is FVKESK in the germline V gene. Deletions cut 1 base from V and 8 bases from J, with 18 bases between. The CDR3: CASSQALRLAPKQYF. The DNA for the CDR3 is TGTGCCAGCAGCCAAGCCTTGAGGCTAGCCCCGAAGCAGTACTTC. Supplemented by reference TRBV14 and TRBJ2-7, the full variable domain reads EAGVTQFPSHSVIEKGQTVTLRCDPISGHDNLYWYRRVMGKEIKFLLHFVKESKQDESGMPNNRFLAERTGGTYSTLKVQPAELEDSGVYFCASSQALRLAPKQYFGPGTRLTVT.